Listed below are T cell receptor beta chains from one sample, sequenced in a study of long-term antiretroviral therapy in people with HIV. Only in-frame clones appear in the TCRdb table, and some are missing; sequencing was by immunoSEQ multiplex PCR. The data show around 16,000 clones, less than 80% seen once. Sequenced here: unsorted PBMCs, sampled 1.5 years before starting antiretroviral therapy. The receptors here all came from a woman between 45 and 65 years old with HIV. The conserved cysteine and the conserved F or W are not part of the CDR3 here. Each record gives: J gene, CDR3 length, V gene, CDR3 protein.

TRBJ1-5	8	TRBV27	ASGAQPQH
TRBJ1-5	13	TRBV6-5	ASRKRQDSNQPQH
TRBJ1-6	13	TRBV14	ASSQEGTGRSPLH
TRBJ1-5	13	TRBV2	ASSLDGLSNQPQH
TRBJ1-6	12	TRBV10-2	ASDTNRGGSPLH
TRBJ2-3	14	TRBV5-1	ASSGTSGAGGDTQY
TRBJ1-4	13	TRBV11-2	ASRFGTATNEKLF
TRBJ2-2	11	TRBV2	ASMQGSPGELF
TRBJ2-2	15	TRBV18	ASSPPGHLSNTGELF
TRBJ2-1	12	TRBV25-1	ASSVGTSGGAEF
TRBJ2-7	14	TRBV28	ASSLWGGSTSYEQY
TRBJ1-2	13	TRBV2	ASSQGVTDDYGYT
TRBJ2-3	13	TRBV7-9	ASSLGRGLTDTQY
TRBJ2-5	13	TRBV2	ASNYHRDSQETQY
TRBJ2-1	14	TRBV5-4	ASSITTGTPYNEQF
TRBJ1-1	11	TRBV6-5	ASSSGINTEAF
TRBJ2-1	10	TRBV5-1	ASSQAGTEQF
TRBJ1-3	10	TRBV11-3	ASSLGGDTIY
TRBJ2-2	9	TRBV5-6	ASTKAGELF
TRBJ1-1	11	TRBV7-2	ASSKRRGTEAF
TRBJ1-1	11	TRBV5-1	ASSFGQATEAF
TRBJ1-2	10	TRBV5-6	ASSRETGPYT
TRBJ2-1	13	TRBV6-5	ASSRRGRAYNEQF
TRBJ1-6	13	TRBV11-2	ASSLDVLGNSPLH
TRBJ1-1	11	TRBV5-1	ASSFGGHTEAF